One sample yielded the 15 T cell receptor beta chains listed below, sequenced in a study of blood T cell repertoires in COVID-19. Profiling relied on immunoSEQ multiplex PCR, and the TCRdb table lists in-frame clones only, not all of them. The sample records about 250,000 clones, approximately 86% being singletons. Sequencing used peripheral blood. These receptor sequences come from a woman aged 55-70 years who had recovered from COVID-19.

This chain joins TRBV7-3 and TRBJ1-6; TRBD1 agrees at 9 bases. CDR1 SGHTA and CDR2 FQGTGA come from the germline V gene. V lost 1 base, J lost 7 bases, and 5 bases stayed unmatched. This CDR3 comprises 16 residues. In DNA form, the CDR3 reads TGTGCCAGCAGCTTAAGGGGACAGGGCTTGAATTCACCCCTCCACTTT. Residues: CASSLRGQGLNSPLHF.

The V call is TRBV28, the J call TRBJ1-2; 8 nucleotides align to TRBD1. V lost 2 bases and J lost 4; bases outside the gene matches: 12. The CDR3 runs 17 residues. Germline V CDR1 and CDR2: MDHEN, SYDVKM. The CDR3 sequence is CASSLVGQEAIFYGYTF. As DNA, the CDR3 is TGTGCCAGCAGTTTAGTGGGACAGGAGGCCATCTTCTATGGCTACACCTTC.

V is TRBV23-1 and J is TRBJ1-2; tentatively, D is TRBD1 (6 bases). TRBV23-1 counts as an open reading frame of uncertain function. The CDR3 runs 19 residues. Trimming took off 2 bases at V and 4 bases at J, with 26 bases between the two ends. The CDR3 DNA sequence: TGCGCCAGCAGTCAAAATCCATTGCCACAGGGTTCCCCCCTCTATGGCTACACCTTC. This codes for CASSQNPLPQGSPLYGYTF.

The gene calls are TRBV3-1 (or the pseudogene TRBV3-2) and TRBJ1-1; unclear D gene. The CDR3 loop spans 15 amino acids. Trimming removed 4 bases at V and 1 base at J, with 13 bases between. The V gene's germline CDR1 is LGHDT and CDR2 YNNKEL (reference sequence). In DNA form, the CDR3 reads TGTGCCAGCAGCCTATTCAGGCAGGAGAACACTGAAGCTTTCTTT. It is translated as CASSLFRQENTEAFF.

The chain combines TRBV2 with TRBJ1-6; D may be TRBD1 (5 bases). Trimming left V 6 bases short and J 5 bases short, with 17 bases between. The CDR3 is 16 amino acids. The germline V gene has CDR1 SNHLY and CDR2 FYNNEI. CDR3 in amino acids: CASRADTAINNSPLHF. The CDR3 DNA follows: TGTGCCAGCAGGGCGGACACCGCGATTAATAATTCACCCCTCCACTTT.

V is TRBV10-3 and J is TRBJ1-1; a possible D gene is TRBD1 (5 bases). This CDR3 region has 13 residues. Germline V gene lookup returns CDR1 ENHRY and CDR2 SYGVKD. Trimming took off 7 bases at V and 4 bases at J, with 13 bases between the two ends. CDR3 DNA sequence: TGTGCCATCATGCAGGGTATCGGCACTGAAGCTTTCTTT. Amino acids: CAIMQGIGTEAFF.

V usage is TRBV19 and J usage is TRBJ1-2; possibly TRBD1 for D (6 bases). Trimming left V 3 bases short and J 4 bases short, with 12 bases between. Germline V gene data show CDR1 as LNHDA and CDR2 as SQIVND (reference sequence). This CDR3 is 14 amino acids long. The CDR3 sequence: CASSIRGGGYGYTF. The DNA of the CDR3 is TGTGCCAGTAGTATTCGGGGAGGGGGCTATGGCTACACCTTC.

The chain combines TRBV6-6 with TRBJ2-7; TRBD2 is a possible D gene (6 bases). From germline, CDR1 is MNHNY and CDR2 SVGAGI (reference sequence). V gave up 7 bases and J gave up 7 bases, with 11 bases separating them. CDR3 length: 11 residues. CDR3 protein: CASTPGGEQYF. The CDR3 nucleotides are TGTGCCAGCACTCCAGGAGGGGAGCAGTACTTC.

This CDR3 is CASSHAGGRQGAGNEQFF. CDR3 coding DNA: TGTGCCAGCAGCCACGCAGGTGGCAGACAGGGGGCCGGCAATGAGCAGTTCTTC. The chain employs TRBV3-1 (or the pseudogene TRBV3-2) and TRBJ2-1; TRBD1 matches at 10 bases. The CDR3 totals 18 residues. CDR1 and CDR2 from the germline V gene are LGHDT and YNNKEL (reference sequence). Losses at the gene ends were 3 bases for V and 6 bases for J; bases not matched to a gene: 14.

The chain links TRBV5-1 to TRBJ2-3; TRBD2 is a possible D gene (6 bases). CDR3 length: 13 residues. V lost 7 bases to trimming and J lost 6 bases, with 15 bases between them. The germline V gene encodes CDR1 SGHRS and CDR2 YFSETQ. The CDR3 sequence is CASGYGGLDTQYF. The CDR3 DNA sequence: TGCGCCAGCGGGTACGGGGGATTGGATACGCAGTATTTT.

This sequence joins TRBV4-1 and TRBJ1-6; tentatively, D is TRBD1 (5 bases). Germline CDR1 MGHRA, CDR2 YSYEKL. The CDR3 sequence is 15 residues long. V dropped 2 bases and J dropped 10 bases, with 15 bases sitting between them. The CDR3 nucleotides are TGCGCCAGCAGCCAACCTCGGGACTTTGGATCACCCCTCCACTTT. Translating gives CASSQPRDFGSPLHF.

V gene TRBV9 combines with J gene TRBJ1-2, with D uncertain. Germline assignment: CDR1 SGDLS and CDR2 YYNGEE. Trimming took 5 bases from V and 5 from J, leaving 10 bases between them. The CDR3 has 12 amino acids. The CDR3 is CASRDEVYGYTF. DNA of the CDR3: TGTGCCAGCAGGGATGAGGTGTATGGCTACACCTTC.

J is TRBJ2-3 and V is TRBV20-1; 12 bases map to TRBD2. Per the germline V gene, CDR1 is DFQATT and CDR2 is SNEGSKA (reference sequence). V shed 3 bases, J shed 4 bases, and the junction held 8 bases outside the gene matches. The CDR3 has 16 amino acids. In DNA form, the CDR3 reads TGCAGTGCTAGTGTGGCTAGCGGGGGGGTTGCAGATACGCAGTATTTT. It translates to CSASVASGGVADTQYF.

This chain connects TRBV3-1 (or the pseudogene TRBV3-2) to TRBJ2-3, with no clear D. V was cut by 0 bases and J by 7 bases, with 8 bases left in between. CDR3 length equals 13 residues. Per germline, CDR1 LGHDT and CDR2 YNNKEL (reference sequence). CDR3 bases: TGTGCCAGCAGCCAAGATCTCAGTAATACGCAGTATTTT. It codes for CASSQDLSNTQYF.

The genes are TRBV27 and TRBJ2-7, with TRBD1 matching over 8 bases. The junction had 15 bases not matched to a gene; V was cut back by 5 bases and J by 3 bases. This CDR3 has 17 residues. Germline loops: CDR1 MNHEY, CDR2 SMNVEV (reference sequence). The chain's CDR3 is CASSQTRDRRTYYEQYF. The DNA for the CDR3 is TGTGCCAGCAGTCAAACCCGGGACAGGCGGACTTACTACGAGCAGTACTTC.